The T cell receptor (beta chain) under discussion was sequenced for a study of T cells after yellow fever vaccination. This clonotype was observed a handful of times. Its antigen is unidentified. Study-wide points: The secondary response was weaker, and its peak arrived faster, on day 5 versus 15.

CDR1 is SGHDN and CDR2 is FVKESK in the germline V gene. CDR3 length equals 16 residues. V shed 2 bases, J shed 4 bases, and the junction held 8 bases outside the gene matches. MiXCR was run by TCRdb on the 5' RACE reads, yielding one entry per CDR3 protein. The repertoire holds under 600,000 distinct CDR3 sequences, with roughly 13% as singletons. The TCR comes from a man younger than 45 who received the YFV17D yellow fever vaccine. Sequencing used PBMCs, obtained on the day of the yellow fever booster vaccination. The chain combines TRBV14 with TRBJ2-1; 7 bases align to TRBD2. In DNA, the CDR3 is TGTGCCAGCAGCCAATCCCCCGCGGGAGAGTACAATGAGCAGTTCTTC. The encoded protein is CASSQSPAGEYNEQFF. Filled out from reference TRBV14 and TRBJ2-1, the complete variable domain reads EAGVTQFPSHSVIEKGQTVTLRCDPISGHDNLYWYRRVMGKEIKFLLHFVKESKQDESGMPNNRFLAERTGGTYSTLKVQPAELEDSGVYFCASSQSPAGEYNEQFFGPGTRLTVL.